Reported below is one T cell receptor beta chain. This specimen comes from a study of cytomegalovirus exposure and HLA in healthy donors. Clones were sequenced by immunoSEQ multiplex PCR, and TCRdb holds only the in-frame ones, with some missing. The sample consists of roughly 47,000 clones, 80% to 95% of them appearing once. The germline CDR1 and CDR2 sequences are ENHRY and SYGVKD. The CDR3 contains 16 residues. The V and J ends lost 2 bases and 4 bases, in that order; junction bases with no gene match: 10. The donors were in the roughly 120-subject validation cohort; that cohort was separate from the approximately 670-subject first cohort.

The genes are TRBV10-3 and TRBJ1-1, with 7 bases lining up with TRBD1. The sequenced sample consisted of PBMCs. The receptor's source is a woman aged 18 to 35 in good health and CMV-seronegative. CDR3 loop: CAISEAYGTAFTEAFF. CDR3 sequence (DNA): TGTGCCATCAGTGAGGCGTACGGGACAGCCTTCACTGAAGCTTTCTTT.